A selection of T cell receptor beta chains follows, all from one sample in a study of T cell repertoires in cytomegalovirus infection. Antigens for these TCRs are unknown. TCRdb re-derived calls from the reads in MiXCR, one entry per CDR3 protein. The table shows about half a million distinct CDR3 sequences, with around 35% occurring only once. The sequencing here drew on cultured PBMCs, taken from culture after CMV antigen stimulation. The origin of the receptors is a human donor in good health (CMV status not recorded). Some clones in this sample may be carry-over from other donors' samples. Both conserved end residues are part of each CDR3. The order of the fields is D gene, V gene, J gene, clone size, CDR3 DNA, CDR3 protein. D genes are given only for firm matches. Part of the rows lack a size; the others show once, few, many or a class for expanded clones.

D: NA
V: TRBV12-3/TRBV12-4
J: TRBJ2-2
size: NA
DNA: TGTGCCAGCAGTTTGCCCCGGGATAGCCAAACCGGGGAGCTGTTTTTT
CDR3: CASSLPRDSQTGELFF

D: NA
V: TRBV7-2
J: TRBJ2-4
size: many
DNA: TGTGCCAGCAGCTTAGTCCCGGCGGGCGCGCCCAAAAACATTCAGTACTTC
CDR3: CASSLVPAGAPKNIQYF

D: NA
V: TRBV7-2
J: TRBJ2-1
size: once
DNA: TGTGCCAGCAGCTTAGAGTTGGCTTTCGGGGAGCAGTTCTTC
CDR3: CASSLELAFGEQFF

D: NA
V: TRBV11-3
J: TRBJ2-5
size: NA
DNA: TGTGCCAGCAGCCCGTCTCCGGCCCAAGAGACCCAGTACTTC
CDR3: CASSPSPAQETQYF

D: TRBD1
V: TRBV24-1
J: TRBJ2-1
size: NA
DNA: TGTGCCACCAGTGATCTGGGGACAGGGCGTGAGCAGTTCTTC
CDR3: CATSDLGTGREQFF

D: NA
V: TRBV20-1
J: TRBJ1-5
size: once
DNA: TGCAGTGCTAGCCAGGGTACAATCCGACCCCAGCATTTT
CDR3: CSASQGTIRPQHF

D: NA
V: TRBV7-2
J: TRBJ2-2
size: many
DNA: TGTGCCAGCAGCCAGACAGCGAACACCGGGGAGCTGTTTTTT
CDR3: CASSQTANTGELFF

D: NA
V: TRBV3-1
J: TRBJ2-2
size: NA
DNA: TGTGCCAGCAGCCAAGAACTCATCGGGGAGCTGTTTTTT
CDR3: CASSQELIGELFF

D: NA
V: TRBV6-5
J: TRBJ2-6
size: NA
DNA: TGTGCCAGCAGTTACACCGCTATCACTGGGGCCAACGTCCTGACTTTC
CDR3: CASSYTAITGANVLTF

D: NA
V: TRBV6-2/TRBV6-3
J: TRBJ2-1
size: once
DNA: TGTGCCAGCAGTTACCCCCCTTATGAGCAGTTCTTC
CDR3: CASSYPPYEQFF

D: NA
V: TRBV20-1
J: TRBJ1-2
size: few
DNA: TGCAGTGCTAGTTTCGGACAGAACTATGGCTACACCTTC
CDR3: CSASFGQNYGYTF

D: TRBD2
V: TRBV2
J: TRBJ2-1
size: NA
DNA: TGTGCCAGCAGGGGCTGGCGCGGGGGTAATAAGAGCTCCTACAATGAGCAGTTCTTC
CDR3: CASRGWRGGNKSSYNEQFF

D: TRBD1
V: TRBV6-6
J: TRBJ1-5
size: NA
DNA: TGTGCCAACATCTTGGGACAGTATAGCAATCAGCCCCAACATTTT
CDR3: CANILGQYSNQPQHF

D: NA
V: TRBV4-3
J: TRBJ1-1
size: NA
DNA: TGCGCCAGCAGCCAAGAACCGGGCCTGAACACTGAAGCTTTCTTT
CDR3: CASSQEPGLNTEAFF

D: NA
V: TRBV6-2/TRBV6-3
J: TRBJ2-7
size: NA
DNA: TGTGCCAGCAGATTCAGTCAGAACTACTACGAGCAGTACTTC
CDR3: CASRFSQNYYEQYF

D: TRBD1
V: TRBV27
J: TRBJ1-1
size: few
DNA: TGTGCCAGCAGGAGAGGGACCCAGGGGGACACTGAAGCTTTCTTT
CDR3: CASRRGTQGDTEAFF

D: TRBD1
V: TRBV14
J: TRBJ1-3
size: NA
DNA: TGTGCCAGCAGAAGAACAGGGGCTGGAAACACCATATATTTT
CDR3: CASRRTGAGNTIYF

D: NA
V: TRBV6-8
J: TRBJ2-1
size: NA
DNA: TGTGCCAGCAGTTATCAAAGCGTTTTCTACAATGAGCAGTTCTTC
CDR3: CASSYQSVFYNEQFF

D: NA
V: TRBV11-1
J: TRBJ2-2
size: few
DNA: TGTGCCAGCAGCTTATCTTCGCTAGTTACCGGGGAGCTGTTTTTT
CDR3: CASSLSSLVTGELFF

D: TRBD2
V: TRBV5-6
J: TRBJ2-2
size: NA
DNA: TGTGCCAGCAGCTTTGCGGGAGTGTCTGGGGAGCTGTTTTTT
CDR3: CASSFAGVSGELFF

D: NA
V: TRBV25-1
J: TRBJ2-5
size: NA
DNA: TGTGCCAGCAGTGCCGGGTGGGAGACCCAGTACTTC
CDR3: CASSAGWETQYF

D: TRBD2
V: TRBV5-6
J: TRBJ2-5
size: NA
DNA: TGTGCCAGCAGCTTGGATGGTAGCGGGAGAGAGACCCAGTACTTC
CDR3: CASSLDGSGRETQYF

D: NA
V: TRBV4-3
J: TRBJ1-2
size: NA
DNA: TGCGCCAGCAGCCAAGACCCAGGGTGGTATGGCTACACCTTC
CDR3: CASSQDPGWYGYTF

D: NA
V: TRBV7-2
J: TRBJ1-1
size: many
DNA: TGTGCCAGCAGCTTAGATAGCGGCGGCTACACTGAAGCTTTCTTT
CDR3: CASSLDSGGYTEAFF

D: TRBD1
V: TRBV7-9
J: TRBJ2-5
size: NA
DNA: TGTGCCAGCAGCCCCAGGGGGTTGGGAGAGACCCAGTACTTC
CDR3: CASSPRGLGETQYF

D: TRBD1
V: TRBV6-1
J: TRBJ2-2
size: NA
DNA: TGTGCCAGCAGAAATTCGGACAGGGGGCATGGCGGGGAGCTGTTTTTT
CDR3: CASRNSDRGHGGELFF

D: NA
V: TRBV27
J: TRBJ2-1
size: NA
DNA: TGTGCCAGGCAGGTAGGGACCTACAATGAGCAGTTCTTC
CDR3: CARQVGTYNEQFF

D: TRBD2
V: TRBV7-2
J: TRBJ2-5
size: many
DNA: TGTGCCAGCAGCTGGACTAGCGGGAGCGGAGAGACCCAGTACTTC
CDR3: CASSWTSGSGETQYF

D: NA
V: TRBV12-3/TRBV12-4
J: TRBJ1-6
size: NA
DNA: TGTGCCACCACCAGGGGACGGGTGGGTTCACCCCTCCACTTT
CDR3: CATTRGRVGSPLHF

D: TRBD2
V: TRBV11-3
J: TRBJ2-1
size: NA
DNA: TGTGCCAGCAGCCAGGGACTAGCGAATGAGCAGTTCTTC
CDR3: CASSQGLANEQFF

D: TRBD1
V: TRBV11-3
J: TRBJ2-1
size: few
DNA: TGTGCCAGCAGTTACAGGGGGCAGAATGAGCAGTTCTTC
CDR3: CASSYRGQNEQFF

D: NA
V: TRBV9
J: TRBJ2-3
size: few
DNA: TGTGCCAGCAGCGTAGTGGCGGCCAGGACAGATACGCAGTATTTT
CDR3: CASSVVAARTDTQYF

D: TRBD1
V: TRBV20-1
J: TRBJ2-3
size: many
DNA: TGCAGTGCTAGACGACAGGGGACAGATACGCAGTATTTT
CDR3: CSARRQGTDTQYF

D: NA
V: TRBV18
J: TRBJ2-5
size: NA
DNA: TGTGCCAGCTCACCGGCTAGCCGTCCGGAGACCCAGTACTTC
CDR3: CASSPASRPETQYF

D: NA
V: TRBV7-2
J: TRBJ1-1
size: many
DNA: TGTGCCAGCAGCTTTGGAGGATCGACTGAAGCTTTCTTT
CDR3: CASSFGGSTEAFF

D: NA
V: TRBV7-2
J: TRBJ2-1
size: many
DNA: TGTGCCAGCAGCAAGGGCGGAGGGCGCTCCTACAATGAGCAGTTCTTC
CDR3: CASSKGGGRSYNEQFF